These T cell receptor beta chains were read from a single sample in a study of Ad26.COV2.S vaccination and SARS-CoV-2 variants. Repertoires were generated with immunoSEQ multiplex PCR, while TCRdb's copy carries only in-frame clones and drops some. The sample yields 100,000 or so clones, around three quarters seen once. Specimen: peripheral blood, collected after recovery from COVID-19. These receptors all come from a human donor who had recovered from COVID-19. Both conserved end residues are trimmed from each CDR3. Fields, in order: V gene, clone size, J gene, CDR3 protein. Clone size is given for some rows only: seen once, a few or many times, or a class if the clone is expanded.

TRBV7-9,-,TRBJ2-5,ASSGKTGLQETQY
TRBV5-1,-,TRBJ1-2,ASSLARGLGYGYT
TRBV9,-,TRBJ1-1,ASSLTEGNTEAF
TRBV29-1,-,TRBJ2-2,SAPGRAGELF
TRBV29-1,-,TRBJ2-1,SNLRGLRSGYNEQF
TRBV5-4,once,TRBJ1-6,ASSLDQNSPLH
TRBV6-5,-,TRBJ1-2,ASSPGPGRNYGYT
TRBV7-9,few,TRBJ1-4,ASSGTGPHEKLF
TRBV11-2,-,TRBJ2-7,ASSLYSSGGYEQY
TRBV30,-,TRBJ1-1,AWSDPQDMNTEAF
TRBV5-1,-,TRBJ2-2,ASSLAGSSTGELF
TRBV7-9,-,TRBJ1-3,ASSLAVLTGRHTIY
TRBV30,-,TRBJ2-6,AWSVNRASGANVLT
TRBV18,-,TRBJ1-1,ASSPPGQQNTEAF
TRBV2,-,TRBJ1-1,ASSGGTVEAF
TRBV30,-,TRBJ2-5,AWSPQGPETQY
TRBV19,-,TRBJ2-7,ASSIDGGQYEQY